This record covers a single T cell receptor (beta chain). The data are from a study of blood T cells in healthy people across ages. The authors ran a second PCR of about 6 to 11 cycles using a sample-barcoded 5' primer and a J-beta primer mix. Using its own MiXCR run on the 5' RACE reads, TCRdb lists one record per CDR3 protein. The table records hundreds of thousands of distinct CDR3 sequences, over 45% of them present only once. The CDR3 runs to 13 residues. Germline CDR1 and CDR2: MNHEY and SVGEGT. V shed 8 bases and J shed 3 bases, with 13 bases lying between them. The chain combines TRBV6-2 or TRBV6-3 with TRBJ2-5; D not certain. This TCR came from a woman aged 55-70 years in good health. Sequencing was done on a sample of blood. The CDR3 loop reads CASAKTVEETQYF. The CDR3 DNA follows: TGTGCCAGCGCAAAGACGGTTGAAGAGACCCAGTACTTC.